These 7 T cell receptor beta chains originate from one sample sequenced in a study of T cells after yellow fever vaccination. TCRdb itself ran the 5' RACE reads through MiXCR, one entry per CDR3 protein. The sample lists 230,000 or so distinct CDR3 sequences, about 3.7% occurring once. Source: PBMCs, taken 15 days after the yellow fever booster vaccination. These receptor sequences come from a man between 18 and 35 years old who received the YFV17D yellow fever vaccine.

This clonotype was observed at least ten times. The V gene is TRBV5-1, the J gene TRBJ2-3; 10 nucleotides align to TRBD1. Germline trimming cut 7 bases from V and 2 bases from J; bases unmatched to any gene: 10. This CDR3 has 16 residues. The V gene's germline CDR1 is SGHRS and CDR2 YFSETQ. CDR3 DNA: TGCGCCAGCTCCTATTCCGGGACAGGGGTCACAGATACGCAGTATTTT. Protein sequence: CASSYSGTGVTDTQYF.

This clonotype was detected many times. This chain links TRBV20-1 with TRBJ2-1; 9 nucleotides align to TRBD1. Germline CDR1 DFQATT, CDR2 SNEGSKA (reference sequence). Germline trimming cut 6 bases from V and 7 bases from J; bases unmatched to any gene: 13. The CDR3 is made up of 15 amino acids. In nucleotides, the CDR3 is TGCAGTGCCACAACCTGGGGACAGGGAGTAAATGAGCAGTTCTTC. It is translated as CSATTWGQGVNEQFF.

This clonotype was picked up many times. The chain recombines TRBV30 with TRBJ1-5; 9 bases fit TRBD1. Looked up from germline, CDR1 is GTSNPN and CDR2 is SVGIG (reference sequence). V lost 2 bases, J lost 0 bases, and 8 bases stayed unmatched. This CDR3 comprises 17 residues. The CDR3, as DNA: TGTGCCTGGAGTTCTGGGGGGACAGGGAATAGCAATCAGCCCCAGCATTTT. It is translated as CAWSSGGTGNSNQPQHF.

This clonotype was detected many times. The V gene is TRBV5-1, the J gene TRBJ2-7, with D possibly TRBD1 on 7 matching bases. The CDR3 loop spans 15 amino acids. Germline CDR1 and CDR2: SGHRS and YFSETQ. Trimming cost V 4 bases and J 4 bases, with 18 bases left between them. DNA for the CDR3: TGCGCCAGCAGCCGTTCAGCGACAGGGACTTACGAGCAGTACTTC. Amino acids: CASSRSATGTYEQYF.

The table lists this clonotype with many counts. CDR3 region: CASSWTDTQYF. The CDR3 DNA follows: TGCGCCAGCAGCTGGACAGATACGCAGTATTTT. The chain carries TRBV5-1 and TRBJ2-3; D unresolved. Germline V CDR1 and CDR2: SGHRS, YFSETQ. V was cut by 3 bases and J by 3 bases, with 2 bases left in between. This CDR3 contains 11 residues.

This clonotype was seen many times. The chain recombines TRBV3-1 with TRBJ2-5; D not resolved. The germline CDR1 and CDR2 sequences are LGHDT and YNNKEL (reference sequence). With 0 bases removed from V and 4 bases from J, the gap between germline ends came to 12 bases. CDR3 size: 15 residues. The CDR3 sequence: CASSQEFVSAETQYF. In nucleotides, the CDR3 is TGTGCCAGCAGCCAAGAATTCGTCAGCGCAGAGACCCAGTACTTC.

This clonotype was recorded many times. The rearrangement links TRBV5-1 to TRBJ2-1, with D hard to call. The germline gives CDR1 SGHRS, CDR2 YFSETQ. The CDR3 length is 14 residues. The V gene lost 5 bases and the J gene lost 0 bases, with 9 bases spanning the gap. CDR3 coding DNA: TGCGCCAGCAGTGGGTTTAGCTCCTACAATGAGCAGTTCTTC. It encodes CASSGFSSYNEQFF. Using reference TRBV5-1 and TRBJ2-1 for the parts outside the CDR3, the full variable domain is KAGVTQTPRYLIKTRGQQVTLSCSPISGHRSVSWYQQTPGQGLQFLFEYFSETQRNKGNFPGRFSGRQFSNSRSEMNVSTLELGDSALYLCASSGFSSYNEQFFGPGTRLTVL.